The 20 T cell receptor beta chains below were found in one sample sequenced in a study of cytotoxic CD8 clonotypes in ibrutinib-treated CLL. Some clones are missing from TCRdb's copy, which holds only in-frame ones; the method was immunoSEQ multiplex PCR. This sample yields 200,000 to 250,000 clones, of which 75% to 85% are seen a single time; 10% to 12% belongs to the top ten. The sequencing here drew on PBMCs, taken after 12 months of ibrutinib treatment. The source of these receptors is a human donor with chronic lymphocytic leukemia.

As for this clone: Different DNA sequences within this sample yield the same CDR3. The chain uses TRBV28 and TRBJ2-7; no firm D call. Germline-derived CDR1 and CDR2 are MDHEN and SYDVKM. There are 10 residues in the CDR3. Trimming left V 5 bases short and J 4 bases short, with 3 bases between. The CDR3 bases are TGTGCCAGCAGTAATTACGAGCAGTACTTC. Translated: CASSNYEQYF.

The chain recombines TRBV5-1 with TRBJ1-2, with D hard to call. V was clipped by 4 bases and J by 3 bases, with 13 bases between them. From germline, CDR1 is SGHRS and CDR2 YFSETQ. This CDR3 region has 14 residues. CDR3 nucleotides: TGCGCCAGCAGCCCGGCAGGCGGGTACTATGGCTACACCTTC. It encodes CASSPAGGYYGYTF.

This clone is a singleton in its sample. This rearrangement joins TRBV10-3 to TRBJ2-5, with 12 bases identical to TRBD2. CDR1 is ENHRY and CDR2 is SYGVKD in the germline V gene. The CDR3 has 16 amino acids. Trimming took 4 bases from V and 5 from J; bases not matched to a gene: 8. DNA of the CDR3: TGTGCCATCAGTGGTTCTAGCGGGGGGGCCCGGGAGACCCAGTACTTC. Residues: CAISGSSGGARETQYF.

The chain links TRBV5-1 to TRBJ1-6, with D perhaps TRBD1 (5 bases). Germline V gene data show CDR1 as SGHRS and CDR2 as YFSETQ. The germline V and J ends were trimmed by 7 bases and 8 bases, with 13 bases remaining between them. The length of the CDR3 is 13 residues. The CDR3 nucleotides are TGCGCCAGCTCTATGGGGCCAGATTCACCCCTCCACTTT. Translating gives CASSMGPDSPLHF.

The genes are TRBV7-8 and TRBJ2-7; D uncertain. This CDR3 has 10 amino acids. V lost 10 bases, J lost 0 bases, and 4 bases lay in between. Germline CDR1 reads SGHVS; CDR2 reads FQNEAQ. The CDR3 region is CATGSYEQYF. The CDR3 nucleotides read TGTGCCACAGGCTCCTACGAGCAGTACTTC. Combining the CDR3 with reference TRBV7-8 and TRBJ2-7 gives the whole variable domain GAGVSQSPRYKVAKRGQDVALRCDPISGHVSLFWYQQALGQGPEFLTYFQNEAQLDKSGLPSDRFFAERPEGSVSTLKIQRTQQEDSAVYLCATGSYEQYFGPGTRLTVT.

This rearrangement joins TRBV7-9 to TRBJ1-1; D not resolved. The V and J ends lost 5 bases and 4 bases respectively, with 11 bases between them. The CDR3 has 13 residues. Per germline, CDR1 SEHNR and CDR2 FQNEAQ (reference sequence). DNA for the CDR3: TGTGCCAGCAGCCCATCACGAGGCACTGAAGCTTTCTTT. This codes for CASSPSRGTEAFF.

This clone was recorded once. The genes are TRBV5-6 and TRBJ1-6, with 10 bases aligning to TRBD1. The ends lost 4 bases at V and 9 bases at J; junction bases unmatched: 7. Germline lookup yields CDR1 SGHDT and CDR2 YYEEEE. This CDR3 is built from 15 residues. CDR3: CASSLEDRGTSPLHF. The CDR3 DNA sequence: TGTGCCAGCAGCCTGGAGGACAGGGGGACTTCACCCCTCCACTTT.

The rearrangement links TRBV7-9 to TRBJ1-2; D is unresolved. Trimming cost V 5 bases and J 1 base, with 2 bases left between them. This CDR3 contains 11 residues. Germline V CDR1 and CDR2: SEHNR, FQNEAQ (reference sequence). The CDR3 here is CASSLNYGYTF. CDR3 nucleotides: TGTGCCAGCAGCCTTAACTATGGCTACACCTTC.

V gene TRBV5-6 combines with J gene TRBJ2-1; weak D call: TRBD1 (6 bases). V lost 2 bases, J lost 0 bases, and 6 bases lay in between. CDR3 size: 14 residues. Germline V gene sequence: CDR1 SGHDT, CDR2 YYEEEE. In DNA, the CDR3 is TGTGCCAGCAGCTTAGGGGGCTCCTACAATGAGCAGTTCTTC. Protein product: CASSLGGSYNEQFF.

The CDR3 protein is CASRLGTYNEQFF. The CDR3 bases are TGTGCCAGCAGACTAGGGACCTACAATGAGCAGTTCTTC. V and J are TRBV2 and TRBJ2-1; TRBD2 might be the D (5 bases). Trimming took 6 bases from V and 2 from J, leaving 8 bases between them. Germline-derived CDR1 and CDR2 are SNHLY and FYNNEI. The length of the CDR3 is 13 residues.

The chain uses TRBV5-4 and TRBJ2-3; 7 bases align to TRBD2. Germline V gene data show CDR1 as SGHNT and CDR2 as YYREEE (reference sequence). Trimming removed 5 bases from V and 2 bases from J; junction bases left unmatched: 8. There are 15 residues in the CDR3. This CDR3 reads CASSHLAGDTDTQYF. The CDR3 nucleotides are TGTGCCAGCAGTCACTTAGCGGGCGACACAGATACGCAGTATTTT.

V and J are TRBV29-1 and TRBJ2-3; 7 bases line up with TRBD1. The V segment lost 2 bases and the J segment 11 bases; nucleotides outside the gene matches: 7. Germline values: CDR1 SQVTM, CDR2 ANQGSEA. This CDR3 comprises 12 residues. For the CDR3, the DNA is TGCAGCGTTGAAAAGGCGACAGGGCTGCAGTATTTT. Protein sequence: CSVEKATGLQYF.

V gene TRBV5-1 combines with J gene TRBJ1-2, with D possibly TRBD1 on 6 matching bases. The V end was cut by 4 bases, the J end by 2 bases, with 18 bases between. The germline V gene has CDR1 SGHRS and CDR2 YFSETQ. The CDR3 covers 16 residues. Here the CDR3 DNA reads TGCGCCAGCAGCAAAAATCTCGGACAGACCAACTATGGCTACACCTTC. Protein: CASSKNLGQTNYGYTF.

The sample holds a few counts of this clone. The chain couples TRBV7-8 to TRBJ2-5; tentatively, D is TRBD2 (5 bases). In germline, CDR1 is SGHVS, CDR2 FQNEAQ. V lost 5 bases and J 5 bases, leaving 6 bases between the germline ends. The CDR3 is made up of 11 amino acids. CDR3 protein: CASSKRETQYF. DNA of the CDR3: TGTGCCAGCAGCAAGCGGGAGACCCAGTACTTC.

The V and J genes are TRBV6-4 and TRBJ2-1, with 10 bases identical to TRBD2. The germline CDR1 and CDR2 sequences are MRHNA and SNTAGT. The CDR3 has 15 amino acids. The J segment lost 2 bases and the V segment lost 6 bases, leaving 4 bases of the junction unmatched. The CDR3 DNA follows: TGTGCCAGCAGCTCACTAGCGGGGCCCTACAATGAGCAGTTCTTC. This codes for CASSSLAGPYNEQFF.

This clone was counted a single time. CDR3 DNA: TGTGCCAGCAGCCGGGGAGGGCGGGCAGATACGCAGTATTTT. Protein product: CASSRGGRADTQYF. This sequence joins TRBV5-8 and TRBJ2-3; 7 positions match TRBD2. Trimming removed 4 bases from V and 4 bases from J; junction bases left unmatched: 6. The CDR3 has 14 residues. Germline CDR1 SGHTS, CDR2 YDEGEE.

V and J are TRBV19 and TRBJ2-3, with D uncertain. The CDR3 is 14 residues long. Germline lookup yields CDR1 LNHDA and CDR2 SQIVND (reference sequence). The V end lost 4 bases, the J end lost 5 bases, and 13 bases lay between the germline ends. CDR3 amino acids: CASSTFPAGDTQYF. For the CDR3, the DNA is TGTGCCAGTAGTACCTTCCCGGCCGGAGATACGCAGTATTTT.

This chain connects TRBV6-1 to TRBJ2-3, with a weak D call TRBD1 (6 bases). V was cut by 5 bases and J by 2 bases, with 11 bases left in between. The CDR3 consists of 14 residues. Germline values: CDR1 MNHNS, CDR2 SASEGT. The CDR3 sequence is CASSTRQDTDTQYF. CDR3 DNA sequence: TGTGCCAGCAGTACCAGACAGGACACAGATACGCAGTATTTT.

The chain's CDR3 is CSVEDGDRRPYEQYF. DNA of the CDR3: TGCAGCGTTGAAGACGGGGACAGGCGGCCCTACGAGCAGTACTTC. The V gene is TRBV29-1, the J gene TRBJ2-7; 8 bases fit TRBD1. Per the germline V gene, CDR1 is SQVTM and CDR2 is ANQGSEA. The V and J ends lost 0 bases and 2 bases, in that order; junction bases with no gene match: 6. This CDR3 spans 15 amino acids.

For the CDR3, the DNA is TGTGCCTGGAGTTGGGACGGTAGAAACACCATATATTTT. Translation gives CAWSWDGRNTIYF. The chain carries TRBV30 and TRBJ1-3; the D gene is possibly TRBD1 (5 bases). From germline, CDR1 is GTSNPN and CDR2 SVGIG (reference sequence). The V end was cut by 2 bases, the J end by 5 bases, with 10 bases between. There are 13 residues in the CDR3.